The sequence of this T cell receptor beta chain was determined in a study of response to subunit inactivated influenza vaccine. One entry per CDR3 protein results from TCRdb running MiXCR on the RT-PCR reads. In the table there are hundreds of thousands of distinct CDR3 sequences, approximately 15% of which are singletons. Deletions cut 6 bases from V and 2 bases from J, with 11 bases between. The CDR3 consists of 14 residues. This rearrangement joins TRBV12-3 or TRBV12-4 to TRBJ2-1, with D tentatively TRBD1 or TRBD2 (5 bases each). The material was PBMCs from blood, obtained roughly 2 weeks before vaccination. The sequence came from a man aged 45 to 65 who received an inactivated influenza vaccine. In nucleotides, the CDR3 is TGTGCCAGCAGCATCCAGGGAGCCTACAATGAGCAGTTCTTC. It is translated as CASSIQGAYNEQFF.